This T cell receptor beta chain was recorded in a study of T cell repertoires in cytomegalovirus infection. TCRdb itself ran the reads through MiXCR, one entry per CDR3 protein. Here the sample spans around 500,000 distinct CDR3 sequences, under 45% being singletons. Study-wide findings and caveats: CMV-specific TCR beta clonotypes restricted by HLA-C dominated the ex vivo response.

Germline V lookup: CDR1 MNHEY, CDR2 SMNVEV (reference sequence). CDR3 length equals 16 residues. V shed 3 bases and J 0 bases; nucleotides not matched to a gene: 8. This clonotype was observed a handful of times. The target antigen is unknown. The chain carries TRBV27 and TRBJ2-7; the match to TRBD2 covers 7 bases. The origin of this receptor is a human donor in good health (CMV status not recorded). Some clones in this sample may be carry-over from other donors' samples. The sequencing used cultured PBMCs, collected from culture after CMV antigen stimulation. The CDR3 protein is CASSLTSGRASYEQYF. As DNA, the CDR3 is TGTGCCAGCAGTTTGACTTCTGGGAGGGCCTCCTACGAGCAGTACTTC.